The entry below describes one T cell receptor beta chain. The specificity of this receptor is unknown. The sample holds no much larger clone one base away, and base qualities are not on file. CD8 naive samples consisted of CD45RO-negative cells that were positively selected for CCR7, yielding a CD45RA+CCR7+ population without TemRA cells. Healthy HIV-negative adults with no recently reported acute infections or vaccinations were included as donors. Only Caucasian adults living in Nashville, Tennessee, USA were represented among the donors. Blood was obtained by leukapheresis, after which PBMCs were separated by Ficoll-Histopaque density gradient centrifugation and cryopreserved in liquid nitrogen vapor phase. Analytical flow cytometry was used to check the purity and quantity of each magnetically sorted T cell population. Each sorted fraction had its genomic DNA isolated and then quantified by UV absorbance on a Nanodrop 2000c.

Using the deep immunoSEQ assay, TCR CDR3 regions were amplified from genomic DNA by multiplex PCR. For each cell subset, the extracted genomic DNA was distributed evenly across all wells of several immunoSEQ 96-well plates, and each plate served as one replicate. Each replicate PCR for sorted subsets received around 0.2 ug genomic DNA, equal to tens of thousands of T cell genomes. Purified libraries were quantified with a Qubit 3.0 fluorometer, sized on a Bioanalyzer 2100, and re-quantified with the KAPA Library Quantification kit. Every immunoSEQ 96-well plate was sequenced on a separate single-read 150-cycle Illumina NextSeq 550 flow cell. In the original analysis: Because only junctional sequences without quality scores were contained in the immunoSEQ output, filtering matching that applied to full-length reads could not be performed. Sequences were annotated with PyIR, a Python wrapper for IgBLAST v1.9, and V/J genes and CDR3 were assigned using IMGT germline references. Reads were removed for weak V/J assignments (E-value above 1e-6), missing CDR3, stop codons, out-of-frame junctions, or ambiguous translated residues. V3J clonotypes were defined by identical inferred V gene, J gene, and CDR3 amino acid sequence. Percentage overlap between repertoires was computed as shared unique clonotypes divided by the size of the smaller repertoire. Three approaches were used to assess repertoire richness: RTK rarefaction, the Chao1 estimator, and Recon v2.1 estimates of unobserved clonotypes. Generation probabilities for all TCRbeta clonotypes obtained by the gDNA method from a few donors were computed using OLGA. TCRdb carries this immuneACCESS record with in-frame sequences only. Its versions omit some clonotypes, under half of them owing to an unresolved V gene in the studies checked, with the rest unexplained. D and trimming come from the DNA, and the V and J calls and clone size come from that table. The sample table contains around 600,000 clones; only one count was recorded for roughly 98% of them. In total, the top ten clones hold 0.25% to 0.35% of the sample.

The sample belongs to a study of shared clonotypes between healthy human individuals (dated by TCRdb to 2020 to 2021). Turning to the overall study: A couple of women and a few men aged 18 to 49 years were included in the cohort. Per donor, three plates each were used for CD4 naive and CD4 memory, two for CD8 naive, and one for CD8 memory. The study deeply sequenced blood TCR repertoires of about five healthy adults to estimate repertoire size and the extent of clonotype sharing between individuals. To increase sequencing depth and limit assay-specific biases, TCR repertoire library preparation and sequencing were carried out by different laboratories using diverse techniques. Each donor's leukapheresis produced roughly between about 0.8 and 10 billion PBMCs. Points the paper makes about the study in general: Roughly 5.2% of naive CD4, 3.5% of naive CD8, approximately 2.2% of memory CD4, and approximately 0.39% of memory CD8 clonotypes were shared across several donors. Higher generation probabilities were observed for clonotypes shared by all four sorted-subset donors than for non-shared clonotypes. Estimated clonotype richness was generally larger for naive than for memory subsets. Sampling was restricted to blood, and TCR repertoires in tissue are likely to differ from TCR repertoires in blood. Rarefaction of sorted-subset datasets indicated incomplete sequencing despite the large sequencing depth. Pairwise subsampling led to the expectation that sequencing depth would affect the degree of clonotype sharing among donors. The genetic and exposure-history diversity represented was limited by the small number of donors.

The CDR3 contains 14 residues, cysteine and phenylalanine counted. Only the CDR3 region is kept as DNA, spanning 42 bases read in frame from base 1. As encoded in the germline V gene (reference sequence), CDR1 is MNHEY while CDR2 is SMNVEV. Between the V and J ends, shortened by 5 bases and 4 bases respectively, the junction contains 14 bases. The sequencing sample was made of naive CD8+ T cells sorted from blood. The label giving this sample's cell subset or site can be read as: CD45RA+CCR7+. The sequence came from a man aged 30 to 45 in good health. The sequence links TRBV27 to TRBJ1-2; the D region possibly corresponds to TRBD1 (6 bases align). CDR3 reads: CASSPSTGRYGYTF. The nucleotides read TGTGCCAGCAGTCCGAGTACAGGGCGCTATGGCTACACCTTC.